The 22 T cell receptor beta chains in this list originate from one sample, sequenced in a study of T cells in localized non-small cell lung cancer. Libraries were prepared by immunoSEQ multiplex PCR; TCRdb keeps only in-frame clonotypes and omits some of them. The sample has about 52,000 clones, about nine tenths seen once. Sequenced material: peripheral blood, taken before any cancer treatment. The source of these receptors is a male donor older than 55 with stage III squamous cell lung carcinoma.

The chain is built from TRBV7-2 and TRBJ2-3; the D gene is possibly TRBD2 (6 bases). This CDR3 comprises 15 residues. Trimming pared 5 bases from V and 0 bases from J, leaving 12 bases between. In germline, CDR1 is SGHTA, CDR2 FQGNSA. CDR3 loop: CASSRDFTSTDTQYF. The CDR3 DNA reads TGTGCCAGCAGCCGGGACTTCACTAGCACAGATACGCAGTATTTT.

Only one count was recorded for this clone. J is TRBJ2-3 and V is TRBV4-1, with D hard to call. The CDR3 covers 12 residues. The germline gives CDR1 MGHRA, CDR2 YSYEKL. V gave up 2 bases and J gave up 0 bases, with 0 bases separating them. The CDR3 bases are TGCGCCAGCAGCCAAAGCACAGATACGCAGTATTTT. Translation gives CASSQSTDTQYF.

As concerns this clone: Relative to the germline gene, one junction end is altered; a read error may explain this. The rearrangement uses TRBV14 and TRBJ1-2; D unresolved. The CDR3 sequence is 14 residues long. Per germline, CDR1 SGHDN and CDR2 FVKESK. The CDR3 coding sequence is TGTGCCGGCAGCCAAAAAAGAGAGAGCTATGGCTACACCTTC. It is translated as CAGSQKRESYGYTF.

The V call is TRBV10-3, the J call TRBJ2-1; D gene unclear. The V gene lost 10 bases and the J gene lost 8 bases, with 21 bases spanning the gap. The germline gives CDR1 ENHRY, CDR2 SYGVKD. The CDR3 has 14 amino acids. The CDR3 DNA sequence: TGTGCCAGCAAGCCGGGTTTCGCGGAGTATGAGCAGTTCTTC. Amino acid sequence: CASKPGFAEYEQFF.

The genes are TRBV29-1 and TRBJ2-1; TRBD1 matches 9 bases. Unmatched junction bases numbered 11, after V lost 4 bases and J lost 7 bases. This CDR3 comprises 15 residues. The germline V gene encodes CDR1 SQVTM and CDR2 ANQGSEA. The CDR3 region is CSVAGTGQGTNEQFF. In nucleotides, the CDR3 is TGCAGCGTTGCCGGTACGGGACAGGGTACGAATGAGCAGTTCTTC.

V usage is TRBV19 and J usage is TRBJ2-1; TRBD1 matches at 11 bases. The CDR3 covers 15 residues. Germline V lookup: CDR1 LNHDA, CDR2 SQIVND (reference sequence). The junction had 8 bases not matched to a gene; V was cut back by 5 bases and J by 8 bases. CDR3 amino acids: CASSLGTGGVDEQFF. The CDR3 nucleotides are TGTGCCAGTAGTTTAGGGACAGGGGGGGTCGATGAGCAGTTCTTC.

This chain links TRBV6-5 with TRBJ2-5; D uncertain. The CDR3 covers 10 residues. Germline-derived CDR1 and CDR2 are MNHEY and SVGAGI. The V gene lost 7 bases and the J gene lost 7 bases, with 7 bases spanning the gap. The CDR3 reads CASKKGTQYF. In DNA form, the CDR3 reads TGTGCCAGCAAAAAGGGGACCCAGTACTTC.

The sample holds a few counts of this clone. The CDR3 is CASSGFTYNSPLHF. The DNA of the CDR3 is TGTGCCAGCAGCGGATTTACCTATAATTCACCCCTCCACTTT. The rearrangement links TRBV5-8 to TRBJ1-6, with D unresolved. Germline V gene sequence: CDR1 SGHTS, CDR2 YDEGEE. Deletions cut 4 bases from V and 2 bases from J, with 7 bases between. This CDR3 spans 14 amino acids.

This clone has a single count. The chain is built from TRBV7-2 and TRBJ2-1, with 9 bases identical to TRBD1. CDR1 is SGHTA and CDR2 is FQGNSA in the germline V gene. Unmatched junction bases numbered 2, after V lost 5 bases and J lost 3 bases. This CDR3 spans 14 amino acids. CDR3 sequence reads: CASSKGQGYNEQFF. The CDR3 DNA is TGTGCCAGCAGCAAGGGACAGGGCTACAATGAGCAGTTCTTC.

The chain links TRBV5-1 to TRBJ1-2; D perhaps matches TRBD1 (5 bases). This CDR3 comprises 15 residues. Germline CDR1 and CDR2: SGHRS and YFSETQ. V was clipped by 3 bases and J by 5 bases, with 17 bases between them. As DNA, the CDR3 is TGCGCCAGCAGCTCGTTACCCGGGACGGAATATGGCTACACCTTC. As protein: CASSSLPGTEYGYTF.

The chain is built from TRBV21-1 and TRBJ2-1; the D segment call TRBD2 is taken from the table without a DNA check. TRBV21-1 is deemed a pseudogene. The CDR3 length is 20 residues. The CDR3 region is CASSSQGLAGILSSYNEQFF. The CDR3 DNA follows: TGTGCCAGCAGCTCCCAGGGACTAGCGGGAATATTAAGCTCCTACAATGAGCAGTTCTTC.

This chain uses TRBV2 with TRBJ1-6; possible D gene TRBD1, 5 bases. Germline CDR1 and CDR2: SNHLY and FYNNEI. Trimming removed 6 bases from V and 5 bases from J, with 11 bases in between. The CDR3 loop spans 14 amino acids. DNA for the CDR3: TGTGCCAGCAGACCCCAGGGACATAATTCACCCCTCCACTTT. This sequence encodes CASRPQGHNSPLHF.

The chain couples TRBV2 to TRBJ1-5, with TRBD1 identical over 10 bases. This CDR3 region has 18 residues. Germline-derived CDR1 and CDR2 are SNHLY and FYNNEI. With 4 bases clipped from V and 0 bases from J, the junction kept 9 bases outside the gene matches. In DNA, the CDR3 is TGTGCCAGCAGTGGGACAGGGGGTACACGTTATAGCAATCAGCCCCAGCATTTT. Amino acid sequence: CASSGTGGTRYSNQPQHF.

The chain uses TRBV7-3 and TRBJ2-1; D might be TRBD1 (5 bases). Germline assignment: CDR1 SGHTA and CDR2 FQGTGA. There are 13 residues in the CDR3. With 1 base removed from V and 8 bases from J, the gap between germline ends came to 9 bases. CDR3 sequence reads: CASSLSRVDEQFF. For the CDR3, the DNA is TGTGCCAGCAGCTTAAGCAGGGTAGATGAGCAGTTCTTC. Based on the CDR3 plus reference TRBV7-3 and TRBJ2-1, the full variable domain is GAGVSQTPSNKVTEKGKYVELRCDPISGHTALYWYRQSLGQGPEFLIYFQGTGAADDSGLPNDRFFAVRPEGSVSTLKIQRTERGDSAVYLCASSLSRVDEQFFGPGTRLTVL.

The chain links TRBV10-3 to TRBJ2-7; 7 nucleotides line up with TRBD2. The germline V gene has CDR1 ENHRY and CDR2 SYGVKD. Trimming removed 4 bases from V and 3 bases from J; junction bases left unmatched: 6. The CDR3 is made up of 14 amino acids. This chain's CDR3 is CAISGQGGIYEQYF. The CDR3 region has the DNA TGTGCCATCAGTGGGCAGGGAGGGATCTACGAGCAGTACTTC.

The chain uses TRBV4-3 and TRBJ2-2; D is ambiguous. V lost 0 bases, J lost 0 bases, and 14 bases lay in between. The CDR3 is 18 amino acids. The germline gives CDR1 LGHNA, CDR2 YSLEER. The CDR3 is CASSQEPPRQSNTGELFF. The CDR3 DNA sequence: TGCGCCAGCAGCCAAGAGCCCCCCAGACAATCGAACACCGGGGAGCTGTTTTTT.

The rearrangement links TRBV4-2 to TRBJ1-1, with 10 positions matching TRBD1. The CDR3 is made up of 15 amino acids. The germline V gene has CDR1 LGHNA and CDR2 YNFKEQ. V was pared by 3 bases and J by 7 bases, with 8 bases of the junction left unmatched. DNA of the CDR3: TGTGCCAGCAGCCAGGCGACAGGGGGCGCGGGTGAAGCTTTCTTT. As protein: CASSQATGGAGEAFF.

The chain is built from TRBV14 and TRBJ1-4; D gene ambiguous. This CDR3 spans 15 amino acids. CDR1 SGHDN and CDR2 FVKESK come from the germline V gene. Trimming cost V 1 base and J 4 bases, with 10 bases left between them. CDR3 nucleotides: TGTGCCAGCAGCCAAGCAGGCCTACTTAATGAAAAACTGTTTTTT. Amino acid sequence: CASSQAGLLNEKLFF.

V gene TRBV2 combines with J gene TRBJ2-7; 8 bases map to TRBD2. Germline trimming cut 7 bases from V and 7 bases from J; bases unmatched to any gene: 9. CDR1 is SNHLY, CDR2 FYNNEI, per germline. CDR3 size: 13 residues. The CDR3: CASISSGVGEQYF. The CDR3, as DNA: TGTGCCAGCATTAGTAGCGGGGTTGGGGAGCAGTACTTC. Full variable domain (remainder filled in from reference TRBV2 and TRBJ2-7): EPEVTQTPSHQVTQMGQEVILRCVPISNHLYFYWYRQILGQKVEFLVSFYNNEISEKSEIFDDQFSVERPDGSNFTLKIRSTKLEDSAMYFCASISSGVGEQYFGPGTRLTVT.

CDR3 protein: CASSQDPTGARAEQFF. The CDR3 coding sequence is TGCGCCAGCAGCCAAGACCCGACAGGGGCGAGAGCTGAGCAGTTCTTC. The chain combines TRBV4-1 with TRBJ2-1; 8 positions match TRBD1. V dropped 0 bases and J dropped 9; count of bases not matched to a gene: 10. The CDR3 contains 16 residues. Germline loops: CDR1 MGHRA, CDR2 YSYEKL.

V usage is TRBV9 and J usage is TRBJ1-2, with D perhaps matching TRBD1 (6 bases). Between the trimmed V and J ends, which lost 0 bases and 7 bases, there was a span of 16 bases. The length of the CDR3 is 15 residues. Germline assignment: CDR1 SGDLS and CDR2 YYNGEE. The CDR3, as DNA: TGTGCCAGCAGCGTAGTCGCAGGGGCGTTTGGTGGCTACACCTTC. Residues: CASSVVAGAFGGYTF. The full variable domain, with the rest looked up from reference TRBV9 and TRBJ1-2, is DSGVTQTPKHLITATGQRVTLRCSPRSGDLSVYWYQQSLDQGLQFLIQYYNGEERAKGNILERFSAQQFPDLHSELNLSSLELGDSALYFCASSVVAGAFGGYTFGSGTRLTVV.

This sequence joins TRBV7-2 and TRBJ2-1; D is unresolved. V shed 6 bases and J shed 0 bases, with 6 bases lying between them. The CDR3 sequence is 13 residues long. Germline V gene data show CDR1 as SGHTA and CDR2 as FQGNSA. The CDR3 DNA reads TGTGCCAGCAGTTGGAGCTCCTACAATGAGCAGTTCTTC. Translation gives CASSWSSYNEQFF.